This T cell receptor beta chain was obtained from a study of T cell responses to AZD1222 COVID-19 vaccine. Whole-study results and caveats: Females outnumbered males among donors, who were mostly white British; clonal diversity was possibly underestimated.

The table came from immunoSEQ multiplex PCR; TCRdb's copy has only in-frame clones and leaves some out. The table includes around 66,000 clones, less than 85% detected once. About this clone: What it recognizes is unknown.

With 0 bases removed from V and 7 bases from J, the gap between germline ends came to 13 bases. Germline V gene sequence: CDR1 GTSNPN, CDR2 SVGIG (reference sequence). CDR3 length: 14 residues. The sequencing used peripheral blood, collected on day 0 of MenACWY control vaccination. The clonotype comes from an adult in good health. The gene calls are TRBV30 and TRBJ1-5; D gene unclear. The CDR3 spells CAWSVGQSKQPQHF. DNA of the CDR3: TGTGCCTGGAGTGTAGGCCAGTCAAAACAGCCCCAGCATTTT. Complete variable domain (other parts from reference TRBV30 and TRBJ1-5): SQTIHQWPATLVQPVGSPLSLECTVEGTSNPNLYWYRQAAGRGLQLLFYSVGIGQISSEVPQNLSASRPQDRQFILSSKKLLLSDSGFYLCAWSVGQSKQPQHFGDGTRLSIL.